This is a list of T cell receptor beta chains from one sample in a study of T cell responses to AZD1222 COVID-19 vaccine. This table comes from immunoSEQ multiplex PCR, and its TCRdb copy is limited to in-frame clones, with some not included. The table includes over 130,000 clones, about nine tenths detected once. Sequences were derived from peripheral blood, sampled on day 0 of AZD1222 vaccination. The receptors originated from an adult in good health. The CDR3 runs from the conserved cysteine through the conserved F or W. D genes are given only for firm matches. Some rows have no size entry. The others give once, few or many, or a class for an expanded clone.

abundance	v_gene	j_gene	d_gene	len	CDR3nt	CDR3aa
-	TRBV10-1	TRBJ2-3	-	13	TGCGCCAGCGCGATCGAACGCACAGATACGCAGTATTTT	CASAIERTDTQYF
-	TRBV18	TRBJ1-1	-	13	TGTGCCAGCTCACCTCAGGGAAGCACTGAAGCTTTCTTT	CASSPQGSTEAFF
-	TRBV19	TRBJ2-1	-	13	TGTGCCAGTAGTATAATAGGGATTCGGGAGCAGTTCTTC	CASSIIGIREQFF
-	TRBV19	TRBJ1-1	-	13	TGTGCCAGTAGTATCCGACAGCTGACTGAAGCTTTCTTT	CASSIRQLTEAFF
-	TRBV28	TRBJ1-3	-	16	TGTGCCAGCAGTTTATGGCCCGGGAACTCTGGAAACACCATATATTTT	CASSLWPGNSGNTIYF
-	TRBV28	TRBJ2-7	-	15	TGTGCCAGCAGTTTATGGGGGAGGATCTCCTACGAGCAGTACTTC	CASSLWGRISYEQYF
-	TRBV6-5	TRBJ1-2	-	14	TGTGCCAGCAGCCTAGTCCCAGGGCGCTATGGCTACACCTTC	CASSLVPGRYGYTF
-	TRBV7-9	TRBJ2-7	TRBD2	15	TGTGCCAGCAGCTTAGAGGGACTAGGCGGCTACGAGCAGTACTTC	CASSLEGLGGYEQYF
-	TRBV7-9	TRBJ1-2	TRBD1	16	TGTGCCAGCAGCCTAATGGACAGGGTTAGTTTTCATGGCTACACCTTC	CASSLMDRVSFHGYTF
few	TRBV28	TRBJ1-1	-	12	TGTGCCAGCAGCCCACAGGGAACTGAAGCTTTCTTT	CASSPQGTEAFF
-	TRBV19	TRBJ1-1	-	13	TGTGCCAGTAGTATGGTGGGGAACACTGAAGCTTTCTTT	CASSMVGNTEAFF